Listed below are T cell receptor beta chains from one sample, sequenced in a study of blood T cell repertoires in COVID-19. Here immunoSEQ multiplex PCR was the method, and the copy in TCRdb shows in-frame clones only, minus some. The sample includes approximately 70,000 clones, roughly 88% of them seen just once. Sequencing was performed on peripheral blood. These TCRs come from a woman aged 55-75 years with acute or convalescent COVID-19. The CDR3 runs from the conserved cysteine through the conserved F or W. A D gene is named only where the DNA matches it firmly. Clone size is given for some rows only: seen once, a few or many times, or a class if the clone is expanded.

NA	TRBJ1-3	NA	TRBV28	TGTGCCAGCCAGTCTGGCGGGGGAAGCTCTGGAAACACCATATATTTT	CASQSGGGSSGNTIYF
NA	TRBJ2-3	TRBD2	TRBV2	TGTGCCAGCAGTGAGATCGGGGGGGCCCGGACAGATACGCAGTATTTT	CASSEIGGARTDTQYF
NA	TRBJ2-5	NA	TRBV7-2	TGTGCCAGCAGCTGGGAGTACCAAGAGACCCAGTACTTC	CASSWEYQETQYF
NA	TRBJ2-1	TRBD2	TRBV28	TGTGCCAGCAGTTTCCCCGGGTTGGGCGGGGGGATTTTTGGGAATGAGCAGTTCTTC	CASSFPGLGGGIFGNEQFF
NA	TRBJ2-6	NA	TRBV7-2	TGTGCCAGCCCCCCGGGAGGGGCCAACGTCCTGACTTTC	CASPPGGANVLTF
NA	TRBJ1-2	NA	TRBV19	TGTGCCAGTAGTATCACTACGGGAGCCGGATCGGGCTACACCTTC	CASSITTGAGSGYTF
NA	TRBJ2-1	TRBD2	TRBV6-2/TRBV6-3	TGTGCCAGCAGTCCCACGGAAAGCGGGGGGTGGCATGAGCAGTTCTTC	CASSPTESGGWHEQFF
NA	TRBJ2-3	NA	TRBV11-2	TGTGCCAGCAGCTTAGATAGTAACAGGGAAACAGATACGCAGTATTTT	CASSLDSNRETDTQYF
NA	TRBJ2-3	TRBD2	TRBV6-2/TRBV6-3	TGTGCCAGCAGTTACTCGAGAGGGAGGGGCTCAGATACGCAGTATTTT	CASSYSRGRGSDTQYF
NA	TRBJ2-3	TRBD2	TRBV10-3	TGTGCCATCACCCGGGGTAGCGGGGGCCCTAGCACAGATACGCAGTATTTT	CAITRGSGGPSTDTQYF
NA	TRBJ1-5	TRBD1	TRBV15	TGTGCCACCAGCAGGGACTACAGGGGTGGCAATCAGCCCCAGCATTTT	CATSRDYRGGNQPQHF
NA	TRBJ1-3	NA	TRBV5-1	TGCGCCAGCGGGCTACCTGGAAACACCATATATTTT	CASGLPGNTIYF
NA	TRBJ2-1	NA	TRBV12-3/TRBV12-4	TGTGCCAGCACCTCGGGACTCTACAATGAGCAGTTCTTC	CASTSGLYNEQFF
NA	TRBJ1-1	TRBD1	TRBV3-1/TRBV3-2	TGTGCCAGCAGCCATCTCACTTGGGGGACAGGGACCACTGAAGCTTTCTTT	CASSHLTWGTGTTEAFF
NA	TRBJ2-3	NA	TRBV6-5	TGTGCCAGCACATCCCGCGCAAATACGCAGTATTTT	CASTSRANTQYF
NA	TRBJ2-1	NA	TRBV7-2	TGTGCCAGCAGCCGAGGAGTCATTGGGGAGCAGTTCTTC	CASSRGVIGEQFF
NA	TRBJ1-6	NA	TRBV28	TGTGCCAGCCAAAATAATTCACCCCTCCACTTT	CASQNNSPLHF
NA	TRBJ1-3	NA	TRBV29-1	TGCAGCGTTGGGGCGGGTCTCCGCGGAAACACCATATATTTT	CSVGAGLRGNTIYF
NA	TRBJ2-5	NA	TRBV5-4	TGTGCCAGCAGCGAGCCAGGTCAAGAGACCCAGTACTTC	CASSEPGQETQYF
few	TRBJ1-4	NA	TRBV6-5	TGTGCCAGCAGCCGGGTTGCAACTAATGAAAAACTGTTTTTT	CASSRVATNEKLFF
once	TRBJ1-2	NA	TRBV6-5	TGTGCCAGCAGTTACAGTAGACAGCTGTTCTATGGCTACACCTTC	CASSYSRQLFYGYTF
NA	TRBJ1-1	TRBD1	TRBV24-1	TGTGCCACCAGTGATTCGGGACAGGGGGGCGCTGAAGCTTTCTTT	CATSDSGQGGAEAFF
NA	TRBJ2-1	NA	TRBV3-1/TRBV3-2	TGTGCCAGCAGCCAATTGGGGACTCCGTACAATGAGCAGTTCTTC	CASSQLGTPYNEQFF
NA	TRBJ1-1	NA	TRBV7-6	TGTGCCAGCAGCTTAATAACAGGCTTGAACACTGAAGCTTTCTTT	CASSLITGLNTEAFF
NA	TRBJ1-1	NA	TRBV14	TGTGCCAGCAGCCCTCAGGGGCCAAACACTGAAGCTTTCTTT	CASSPQGPNTEAFF
NA	TRBJ2-2	TRBD1	TRBV19	TGTGCCGGGGGACAGGGGAAATCCGGGGAGCTGTTTTTT	CAGGQGKSGELFF
NA	TRBJ2-2	NA	TRBV12-2	TGTGCAAGTCGCTTTCCCATAAGGATAGCGGATAACCCAACCGGGGAGCTGTTTTTT	CASRFPIRIADNPTGELFF
NA	TRBJ2-2	NA	TRBV3-1/TRBV3-2	TGTGCCAGCAGCCAAGATTCTCGGGGGTCGGAGCTGTTTTTT	CASSQDSRGSELFF
NA	TRBJ1-2	TRBD1	TRBV3-1/TRBV3-2	TGTGCCAGCAGCCTTGCCGGGACAGGGAAGGTGAATGGCTACACCTTC	CASSLAGTGKVNGYTF
NA	TRBJ1-4	TRBD1	TRBV7-9	TGTGCCAGCAGCCCCCCCGGCAGGGGGCGCGAAAAACTGTTTTTT	CASSPPGRGREKLFF
NA	TRBJ2-4	TRBD2	TRBV7-8	TGTGCCAGCAGCTCCAGGACTAGCGGGAGTCGGTACTTC	CASSSRTSGSRYF